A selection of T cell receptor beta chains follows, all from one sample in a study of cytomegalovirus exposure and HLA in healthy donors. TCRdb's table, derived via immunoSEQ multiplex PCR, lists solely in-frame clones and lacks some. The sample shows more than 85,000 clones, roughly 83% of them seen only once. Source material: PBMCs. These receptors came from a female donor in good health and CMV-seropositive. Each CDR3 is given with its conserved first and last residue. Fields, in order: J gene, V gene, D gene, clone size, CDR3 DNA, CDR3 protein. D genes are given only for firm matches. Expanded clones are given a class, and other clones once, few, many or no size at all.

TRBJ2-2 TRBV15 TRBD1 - TGTGCCACCGGGGGGACAGGGGAGAACACCGGGGAGCTGTTTTTT CATGGTGENTGELFF
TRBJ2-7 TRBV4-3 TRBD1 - TGCGCCAGCAGCCAAGTACGGGGGGACAGGGACCACGAGCAGTACTTC CASSQVRGDRDHEQYF
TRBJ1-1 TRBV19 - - TGTGCCAGTAGTATAGGTGCGGCAGGGGCCCCGGGAACTGAAGCTTTCTTT CASSIGAAGAPGTEAFF
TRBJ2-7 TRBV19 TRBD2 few TGTGCCAGTAGTAAACTCGGCGGGAGTAGGTACGAGCAGTACTTC CASSKLGGSRYEQYF
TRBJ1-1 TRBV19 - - TGTGCCAGTAGTATGCGACAGAGCCCGAACACTGAAGCTTTCTTT CASSMRQSPNTEAFF
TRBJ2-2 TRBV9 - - TGTGCCAGCAGGGACGACAGGTCCCCCCCGGGCACCGGGGAGCTGTTTTTT CASRDDRSPPGTGELFF
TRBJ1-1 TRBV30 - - TGTGCCTGGAATCGTCTAGCGAACACTGAAGCTTTCTTT CAWNRLANTEAFF
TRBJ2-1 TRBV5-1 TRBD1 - TGCGCCAGCAGCGGGGGACAGCACAATGAGCAGTTCTTC CASSGGQHNEQFF
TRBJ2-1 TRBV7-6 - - TGTGCCAGCAGTTTAACCCCCCAGGTGAATGAGCAGTTCTTC CASSLTPQVNEQFF
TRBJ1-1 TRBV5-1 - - TGCGCCAGCAGCGGAGGATTGAAAAGGATGAACACTGAAGCTTTCTTT CASSGGLKRMNTEAFF
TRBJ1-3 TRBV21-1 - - TGTGCCAGCAGCAATATGTACCGGCGGGCTGGAAACACCATATATTTT CASSNMYRRAGNTIYF
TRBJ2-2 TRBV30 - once TGTGCCTGGAGTCAAACCGACATCAACACCGGGGAGCTGTTTTTT CAWSQTDINTGELFF
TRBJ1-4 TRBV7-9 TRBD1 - TGTGCCAGCAGCTTAAAATCCGGGACAGGGCTCGAAAAACTGTTTTTT CASSLKSGTGLEKLFF
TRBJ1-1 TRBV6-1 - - TGTGCCAGCGGACCCAGGGATATCAACACTGAAGCTTTCTTT CASGPRDINTEAFF
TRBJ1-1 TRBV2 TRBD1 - TGTGCCAGCAGTGATCCCGGGACAGGGAACACTGAAGCTTTCTTT CASSDPGTGNTEAFF
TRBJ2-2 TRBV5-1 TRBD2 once TGCGCCAGCAGCGACCTAGCGGGAGACACCGGGGAGCTGTTTTTT CASSDLAGDTGELFF
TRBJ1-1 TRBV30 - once TGTGCCTGGAGGAGTAATGGACAGCCCAACACTGAAGCTTTCTTT CAWRSNGQPNTEAFF
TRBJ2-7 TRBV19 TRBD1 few TGTGCCAGTAGGGGGACAGGGGAAAATTACGAGCAGTACTTC CASRGTGENYEQYF
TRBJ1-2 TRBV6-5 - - TGTGCCAGCAGTTACATACAGGGTGGTAACTATGGCTACACCTTC CASSYIQGGNYGYTF
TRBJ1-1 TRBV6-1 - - TGTGCCAGCAGTGCAGGGCCTCGGGCTGAAGCTTTCTTT CASSAGPRAEAFF
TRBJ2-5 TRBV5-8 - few TGTGCCAGCAGCTTGTCCGGGAGTAGAGAGACCCAGTACTTC CASSLSGSRETQYF
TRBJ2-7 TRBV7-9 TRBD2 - TGTTCCAGCAGCCCACTGGGGCGGGGGGCTCCAGACTACGAGCAGTACTTC CSSSPLGRGAPDYEQYF
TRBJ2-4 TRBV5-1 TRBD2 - TGCGCCAGCAGCCCCCGAGGGCTAGCGGGTATAGCCAAAAACATTCAGTACTTC CASSPRGLAGIAKNIQYF
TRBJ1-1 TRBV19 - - TGTGCCAGTAGTACGGGAGGGGGCACTGAAGCTTTCTTT CASSTGGGTEAFF
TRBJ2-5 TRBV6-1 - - TGTGCCAGCAGTGCCAACCCTCCGGGAGTAGGAGAGACCCAGTACTTC CASSANPPGVGETQYF
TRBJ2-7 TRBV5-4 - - TGTGCCAGCAGCCTCCGGTCCTACGAGCAGTACTTC CASSLRSYEQYF
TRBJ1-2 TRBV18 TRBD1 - TGTGCCAGCTCAATTAACCCAGGGGGCACCTATGGCTACACCTTC CASSINPGGTYGYTF
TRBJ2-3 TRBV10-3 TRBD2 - TGTGCCATCAGTGAGCAGCTAGCGGGGGGCACAGATACGCAGTATTTT CAISEQLAGGTDTQYF
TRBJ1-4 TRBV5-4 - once TGTGCCAGCAGCTTGAATCGGGGGATTAATGAAAAACTGTTTTTT CASSLNRGINEKLFF
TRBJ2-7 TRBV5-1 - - TGCGCCAGCAGCTTGGAAGGGGGAGGGATCTACGAGCAGTACTTC CASSLEGGGIYEQYF
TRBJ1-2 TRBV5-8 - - TGTGCCAGCAGCTTGGACGGGAGGACGGACAGCATATATGGCTACACCTTC CASSLDGRTDSIYGYTF
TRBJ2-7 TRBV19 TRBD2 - TGTGCCAGTAGTGCCAGACTAGGACTAGCGGGAGGGCTGTACGAGCAGTACTTC CASSARLGLAGGLYEQYF
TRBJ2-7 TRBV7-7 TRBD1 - TGTGCCAGCAGCCATGGACAGGGCTACGAGCAGTACTTC CASSHGQGYEQYF